The TCR beta chain described here comes from a study of OX40 agonist ivuxolimab in advanced cancers. About the research overall: Patients were dosed intravenously with ivuxolimab at 0.01 to 10 mg/kg every 2 weeks.

Profiling relied on immunoSEQ multiplex PCR, and the TCRdb table lists in-frame clones only, not all of them. In the table there are about 63,000 clones, about 89% of which are singletons. This CDR3 has 14 residues. V was cut by 2 bases and J by 12 bases, with 18 bases left in between. CDR1 and CDR2 from the germline V gene are SGDLS and YYNGEE. The sequence was obtained from an adult with an advanced solid tumor such as melanoma, head and neck, liver or kidney cancer. The V gene is TRBV9, the J gene TRBJ2-1, with D possibly being TRBD1 (6 bases). The sample consisted of CD4+ or CD8+ T cells sorted from blood, taken in a trial of the OX40 agonist ivuxolimab. CDR3 bases: TGTGCCAGCAGCGTCAACAGGGCTAGCCCTCGGCAGTTCTTC. As protein: CASSVNRASPRQFF.